This is a list of T cell receptor beta chains from one sample in a study of T-cell reconstitution after alpha-beta-depleted transplantation in children. One entry per CDR3 protein, called by TCRdb with MiXCR from the PCR reads. This table has 600,000 or so distinct CDR3 sequences, under 30% appearing once. This sample comprised PBMCs, mostly from graft donor cells, obtained 360 days after TCRalphabeta/CD19-depleted stem cell transplant. The receptors were gathered from a boy in the first two years of life who had a stem cell transplant for acute myeloid leukemia, so the T cells may come from the graft donor. The CDR3 runs from the conserved cysteine through the conserved F or W. Fields, in order: CDR3 protein, J gene, V gene.

CDR3aa: CASSLDAPSETQYF
j_gene: TRBJ2-5
v_gene: TRBV11-2

CDR3aa: CSASVGDNSPLHF
j_gene: TRBJ1-6
v_gene: TRBV20-1

CDR3aa: CASSLGQGKMTSGGEKNIQYF
j_gene: TRBJ2-4
v_gene: TRBV28

CDR3aa: CAISEGDSHTQYF
j_gene: TRBJ2-3
v_gene: TRBV10-3

CDR3aa: CASSAGPVSTDTQYF
j_gene: TRBJ2-3
v_gene: TRBV6-4

CDR3aa: CASSLRADSTYNEQFF
j_gene: TRBJ2-1
v_gene: TRBV12-3/TRBV12-4

CDR3aa: CASSLPADNEQFF
j_gene: TRBJ2-1
v_gene: TRBV5-1

CDR3aa: CASKDRGNEQYF
j_gene: TRBJ2-7
v_gene: TRBV27

CDR3aa: CASIDTQYF
j_gene: TRBJ2-3
v_gene: TRBV27

CDR3aa: CASGRQTGGQVEAFF
j_gene: TRBJ1-1
v_gene: TRBV4-3

CDR3aa: CASSVAGGAQYF
j_gene: TRBJ2-5
v_gene: TRBV12-3/TRBV12-4

CDR3aa: CSAREWGLGTGELFF
j_gene: TRBJ2-2
v_gene: TRBV20-1

CDR3aa: CASSTPREGIDTEAFF
j_gene: TRBJ1-1
v_gene: TRBV6-1

CDR3aa: CSASRPGYQPQHF
j_gene: TRBJ1-5
v_gene: TRBV20-1

CDR3aa: CATSSYWDRSNTGELFF
j_gene: TRBJ2-2
v_gene: TRBV15

CDR3aa: CASSFARTGHQETQYF
j_gene: TRBJ2-5
v_gene: TRBV7-9

CDR3aa: CASSPTQDRANEQYF
j_gene: TRBJ2-7
v_gene: TRBV7-2